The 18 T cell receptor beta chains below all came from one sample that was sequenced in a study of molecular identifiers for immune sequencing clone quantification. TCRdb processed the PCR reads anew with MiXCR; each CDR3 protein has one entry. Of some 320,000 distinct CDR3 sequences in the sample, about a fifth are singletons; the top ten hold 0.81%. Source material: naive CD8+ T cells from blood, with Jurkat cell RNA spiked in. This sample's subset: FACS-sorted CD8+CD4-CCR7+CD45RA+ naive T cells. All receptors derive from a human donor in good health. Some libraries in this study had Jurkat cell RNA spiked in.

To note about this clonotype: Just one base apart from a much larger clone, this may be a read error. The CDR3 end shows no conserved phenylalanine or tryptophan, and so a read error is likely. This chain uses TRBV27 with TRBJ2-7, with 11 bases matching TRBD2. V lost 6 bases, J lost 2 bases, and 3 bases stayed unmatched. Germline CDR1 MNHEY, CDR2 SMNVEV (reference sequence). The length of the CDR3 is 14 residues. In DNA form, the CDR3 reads TGTGCCAGCAGGGGACTAGCGGATGCCTACGAGCAGTACCTC. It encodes CASRGLADAYEQYL.

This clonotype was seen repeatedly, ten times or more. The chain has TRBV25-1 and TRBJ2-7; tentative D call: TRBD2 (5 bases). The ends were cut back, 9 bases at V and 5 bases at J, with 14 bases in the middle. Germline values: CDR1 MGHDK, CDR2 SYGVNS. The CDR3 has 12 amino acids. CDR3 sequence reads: CASGYGIDEQYF. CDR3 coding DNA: TGTGCCAGTGGATACGGGATCGACGAGCAGTACTTC.

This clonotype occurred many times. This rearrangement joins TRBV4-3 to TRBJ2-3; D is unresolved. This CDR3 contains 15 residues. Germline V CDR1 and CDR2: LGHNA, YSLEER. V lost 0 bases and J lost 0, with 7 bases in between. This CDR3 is CASSQETRSTDTQYF. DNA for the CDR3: TGCGCCAGCAGCCAAGAGACGAGGAGCACAGATACGCAGTATTTT.

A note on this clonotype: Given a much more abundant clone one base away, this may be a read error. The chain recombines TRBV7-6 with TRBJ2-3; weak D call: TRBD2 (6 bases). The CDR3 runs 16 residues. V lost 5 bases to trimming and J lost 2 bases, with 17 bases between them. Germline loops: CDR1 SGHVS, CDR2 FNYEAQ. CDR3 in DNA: TGTGCCAGCAGCAAGGGAGGCGAAGAAGACACAGATACGCAGTATTTT. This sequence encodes CASSKGGEEDTDTQYF. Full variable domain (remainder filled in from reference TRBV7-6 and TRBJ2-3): GAGVSQSPRYKVTKRGQDVALRCDPISGHVSLYWYRQALGQGPEFLTYFNYEAQQDKSGLPNDRFSAERPEGSISTLTIQRTEQRDSAMYRCASSKGGEEDTDTQYFGPGTRLTVL.

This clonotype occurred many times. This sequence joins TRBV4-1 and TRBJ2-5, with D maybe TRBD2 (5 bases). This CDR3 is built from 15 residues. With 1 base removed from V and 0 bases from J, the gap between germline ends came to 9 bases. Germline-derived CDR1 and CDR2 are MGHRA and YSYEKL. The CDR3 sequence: CASSQVQADQETQYF. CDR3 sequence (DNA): TGCGCCAGCAGCCAAGTGCAAGCGGACCAAGAGACCCAGTACTTC.

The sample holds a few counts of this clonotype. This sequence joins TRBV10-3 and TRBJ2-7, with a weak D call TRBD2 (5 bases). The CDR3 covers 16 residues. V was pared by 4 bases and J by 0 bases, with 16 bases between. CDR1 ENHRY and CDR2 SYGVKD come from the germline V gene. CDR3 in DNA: TGTGCCATCAGTGTGTCCGGGATTAGCCGCTCCTACGAGCAGTACTTC. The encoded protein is CAISVSGISRSYEQYF.

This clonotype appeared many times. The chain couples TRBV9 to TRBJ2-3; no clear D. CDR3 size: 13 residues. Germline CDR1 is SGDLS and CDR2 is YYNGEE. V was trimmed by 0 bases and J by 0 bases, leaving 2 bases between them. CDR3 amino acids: CASSVDSTDTQYF. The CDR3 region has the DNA TGTGCCAGCAGCGTAGATAGCACAGATACGCAGTATTTT. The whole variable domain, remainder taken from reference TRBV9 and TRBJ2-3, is DSGVTQTPKHLITATGQRVTLRCSPRSGDLSVYWYQQSLDQGLQFLIQYYNGEERAKGNILERFSAQQFPDLHSELNLSSLELGDSALYFCASSVDSTDTQYFGPGTRLTVL.

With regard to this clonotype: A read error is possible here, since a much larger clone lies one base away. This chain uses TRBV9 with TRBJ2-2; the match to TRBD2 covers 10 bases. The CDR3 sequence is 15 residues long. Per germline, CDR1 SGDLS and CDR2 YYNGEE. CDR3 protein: CASASSGSSFGELSF. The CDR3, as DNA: TGTGCCAGCGCTTCTAGCGGGAGCAGTTTCGGGGAGCTGTCTTTT.

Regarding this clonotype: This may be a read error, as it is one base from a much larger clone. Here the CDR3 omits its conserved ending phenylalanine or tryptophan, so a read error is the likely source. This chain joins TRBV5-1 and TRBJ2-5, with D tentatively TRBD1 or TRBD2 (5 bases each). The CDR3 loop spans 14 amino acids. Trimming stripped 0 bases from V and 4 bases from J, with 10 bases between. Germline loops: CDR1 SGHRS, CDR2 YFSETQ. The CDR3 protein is CASSLGEGLETQYS. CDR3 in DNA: TGCGCCAGCAGCTTGGGCGAGGGGCTAGAGACCCAGTACTCC.

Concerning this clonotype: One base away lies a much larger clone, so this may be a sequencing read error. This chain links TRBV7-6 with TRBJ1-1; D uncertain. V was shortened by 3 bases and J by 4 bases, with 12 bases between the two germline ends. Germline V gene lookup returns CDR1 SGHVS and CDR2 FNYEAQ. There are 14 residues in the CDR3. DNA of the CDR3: TGTGCCAGCAGCTTTGGGCAGTGGATCACTGAAGCTTTCTTT. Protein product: CASSFGQWITEAFF.

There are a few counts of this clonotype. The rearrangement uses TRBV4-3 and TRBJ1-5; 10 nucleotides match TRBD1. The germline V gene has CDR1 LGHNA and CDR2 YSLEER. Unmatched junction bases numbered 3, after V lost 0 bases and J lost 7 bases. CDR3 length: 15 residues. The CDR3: CASSQEDRGDQPQHF. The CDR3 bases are TGCGCCAGCAGCCAAGAGGACAGGGGGGACCAGCCCCAGCATTTT.

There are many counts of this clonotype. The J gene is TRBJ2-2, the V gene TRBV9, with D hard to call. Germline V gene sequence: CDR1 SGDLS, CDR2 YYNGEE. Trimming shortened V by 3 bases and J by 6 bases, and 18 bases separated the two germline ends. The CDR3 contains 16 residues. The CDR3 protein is CASSAVGTLVSGELFF. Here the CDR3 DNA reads TGTGCCAGCAGCGCTGTAGGAACACTTGTCTCCGGGGAGCTGTTTTTT.

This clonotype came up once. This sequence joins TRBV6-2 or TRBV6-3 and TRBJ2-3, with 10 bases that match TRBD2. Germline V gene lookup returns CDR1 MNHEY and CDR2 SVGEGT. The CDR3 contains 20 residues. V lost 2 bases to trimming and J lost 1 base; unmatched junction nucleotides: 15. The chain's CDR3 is CASSYGGPAGGPRGTDTQYF. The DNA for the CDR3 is TGTGCCAGCAGTTACGGGGGTCCAGCGGGGGGGCCCCGTGGCACAGATACGCAGTATTTT.

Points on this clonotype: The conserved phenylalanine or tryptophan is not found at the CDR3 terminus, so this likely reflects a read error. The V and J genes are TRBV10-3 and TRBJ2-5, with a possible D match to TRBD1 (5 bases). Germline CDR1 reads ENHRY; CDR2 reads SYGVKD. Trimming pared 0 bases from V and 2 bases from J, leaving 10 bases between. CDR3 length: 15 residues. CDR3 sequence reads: CAISESSAGQETQYI. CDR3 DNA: TGTGCCATCAGTGAGTCCAGCGCAGGGCAAGAGACCCAGTACATC.

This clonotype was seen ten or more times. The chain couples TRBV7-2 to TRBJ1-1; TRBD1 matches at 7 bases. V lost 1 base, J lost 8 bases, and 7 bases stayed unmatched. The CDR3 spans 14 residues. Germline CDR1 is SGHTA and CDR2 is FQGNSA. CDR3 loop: CASSLGLGQYEAFF. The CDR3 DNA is TGTGCCAGCAGCTTAGGGTTGGGACAGTACGAAGCTTTCTTT.

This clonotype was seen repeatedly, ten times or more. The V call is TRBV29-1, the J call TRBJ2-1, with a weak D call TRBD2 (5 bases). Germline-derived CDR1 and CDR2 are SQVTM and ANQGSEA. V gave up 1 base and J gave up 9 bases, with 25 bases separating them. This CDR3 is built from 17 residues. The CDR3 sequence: CSVEVPAPAGDGLEQFF. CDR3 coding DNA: TGCAGCGTTGAAGTCCCGGCCCCTGCGGGCGATGGTCTTGAGCAGTTCTTC.

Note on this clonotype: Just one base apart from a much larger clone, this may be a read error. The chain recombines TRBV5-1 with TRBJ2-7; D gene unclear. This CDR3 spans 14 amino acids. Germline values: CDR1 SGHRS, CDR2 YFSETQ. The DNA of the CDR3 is TGCGCCAGCAGCTTGGGAGGACGATTCTCAGAGCAGCACTTC. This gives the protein CASSLGGRFSEQHF.

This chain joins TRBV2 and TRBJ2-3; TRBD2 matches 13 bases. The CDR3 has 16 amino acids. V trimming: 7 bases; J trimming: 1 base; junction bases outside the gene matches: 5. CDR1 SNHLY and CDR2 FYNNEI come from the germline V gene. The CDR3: CASTLGTSGGTDTQYF. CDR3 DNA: TGTGCCAGCACCCTAGGGACTAGCGGGGGCACAGATACGCAGTATTTT.